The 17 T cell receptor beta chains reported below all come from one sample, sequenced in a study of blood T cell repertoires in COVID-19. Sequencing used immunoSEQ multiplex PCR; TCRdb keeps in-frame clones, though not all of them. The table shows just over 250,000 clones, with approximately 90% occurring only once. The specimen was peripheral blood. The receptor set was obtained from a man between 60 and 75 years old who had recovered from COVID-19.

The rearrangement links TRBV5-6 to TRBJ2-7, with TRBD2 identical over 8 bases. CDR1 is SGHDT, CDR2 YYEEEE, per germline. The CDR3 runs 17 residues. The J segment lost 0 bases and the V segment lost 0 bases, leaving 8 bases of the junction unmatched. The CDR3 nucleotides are TGTGCCAGCAGCTTGGTCATTAGCGGGGAAACCTCCTACGAGCAGTACTTC. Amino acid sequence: CASSLVISGETSYEQYF.

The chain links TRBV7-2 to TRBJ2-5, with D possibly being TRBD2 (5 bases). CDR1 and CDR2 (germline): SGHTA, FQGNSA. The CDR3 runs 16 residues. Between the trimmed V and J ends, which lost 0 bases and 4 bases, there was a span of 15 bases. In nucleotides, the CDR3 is TGTGCCAGCAGCTTAGCGGGAGATGGGGTGCGAGAGACCCAGTACTTC. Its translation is CASSLAGDGVRETQYF.

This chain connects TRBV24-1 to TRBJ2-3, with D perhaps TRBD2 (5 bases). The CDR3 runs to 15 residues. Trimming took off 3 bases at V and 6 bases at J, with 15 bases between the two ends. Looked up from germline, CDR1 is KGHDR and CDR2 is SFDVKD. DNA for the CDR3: TGTGCCACCAGTGATACTAGTCGTGGCAGGGATACGCAGTATTTT. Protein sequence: CATSDTSRGRDTQYF.

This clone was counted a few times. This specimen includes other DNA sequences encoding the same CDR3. The CDR3 coding sequence is TGTGCCAGCAGTTTAAGGGGGAACACTGAAGCTTTCTTT. It yields the protein CASSLRGNTEAFF. The chain has TRBV12-3 or TRBV12-4 and TRBJ1-1; D is perhaps TRBD1 (5 bases). Trimming stripped 2 bases from V and 1 base from J, with 5 bases between. The length of the CDR3 is 13 residues.

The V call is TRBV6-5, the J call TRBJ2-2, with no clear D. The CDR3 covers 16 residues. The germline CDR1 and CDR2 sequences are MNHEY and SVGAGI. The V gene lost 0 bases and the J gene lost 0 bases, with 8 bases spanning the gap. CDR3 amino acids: CASSYSTLANTGELFF. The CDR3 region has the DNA TGTGCCAGCAGTTACTCGACATTGGCGAACACCGGGGAGCTGTTTTTT.

The CDR3 region is CASSLGQGGGEKLFF. Written as DNA, the CDR3 is TGTGCCAGCAGCCTGGGACAGGGAGGCGGTGAAAAACTGTTTTTT. V and J are TRBV9 and TRBJ1-4, with 9 bases aligning to TRBD1. The germline V gene encodes CDR1 SGDLS and CDR2 YYNGEE. With 4 bases clipped from V and 7 bases from J, the junction kept 8 bases outside the gene matches. The CDR3 runs to 15 residues.

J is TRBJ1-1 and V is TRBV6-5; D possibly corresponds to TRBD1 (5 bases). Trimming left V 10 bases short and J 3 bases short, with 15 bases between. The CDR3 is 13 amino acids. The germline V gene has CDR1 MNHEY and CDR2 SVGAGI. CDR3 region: CATSGGGDTEAFF. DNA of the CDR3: TGTGCCACCTCTGGGGGAGGGGACACTGAAGCTTTCTTT.

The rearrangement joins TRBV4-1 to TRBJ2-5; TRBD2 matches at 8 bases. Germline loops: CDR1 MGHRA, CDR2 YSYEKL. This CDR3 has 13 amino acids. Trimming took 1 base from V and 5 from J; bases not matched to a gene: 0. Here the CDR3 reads CASSQAGGETQYF. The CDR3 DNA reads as TGCGCCAGCAGCCAAGCGGGGGGGGAGACCCAGTACTTC.

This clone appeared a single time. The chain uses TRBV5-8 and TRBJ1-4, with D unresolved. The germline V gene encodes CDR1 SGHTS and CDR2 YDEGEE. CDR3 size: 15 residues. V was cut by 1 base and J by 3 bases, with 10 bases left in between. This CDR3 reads CASSLTRGSNEKLFF. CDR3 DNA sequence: TGTGCCAGCAGCTTGACGCGGGGATCTAATGAAAAACTGTTTTTT.

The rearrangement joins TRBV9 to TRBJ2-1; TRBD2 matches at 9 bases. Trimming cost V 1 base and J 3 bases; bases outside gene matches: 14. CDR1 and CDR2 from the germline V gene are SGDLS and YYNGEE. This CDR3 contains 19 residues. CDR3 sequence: CASSVQPLSSGGNYNEQFF. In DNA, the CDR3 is TGTGCCAGCAGCGTACAACCCCTGTCGAGCGGGGGGAACTACAATGAGCAGTTCTTC. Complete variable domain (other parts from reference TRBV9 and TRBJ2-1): DSGVTQTPKHLITATGQRVTLRCSPRSGDLSVYWYQQSLDQGLQFLIQYYNGEERAKGNILERFSAQQFPDLHSELNLSSLELGDSALYFCASSVQPLSSGGNYNEQFFGPGTRLTVL.

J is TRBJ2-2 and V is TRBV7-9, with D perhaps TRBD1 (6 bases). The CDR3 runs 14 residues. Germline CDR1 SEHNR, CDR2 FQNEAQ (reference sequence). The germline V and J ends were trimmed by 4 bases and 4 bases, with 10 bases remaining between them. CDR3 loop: CASSSGTTTGELFF. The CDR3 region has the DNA TGTGCCAGCAGCTCCGGGACAACCACCGGGGAGCTGTTTTTT.

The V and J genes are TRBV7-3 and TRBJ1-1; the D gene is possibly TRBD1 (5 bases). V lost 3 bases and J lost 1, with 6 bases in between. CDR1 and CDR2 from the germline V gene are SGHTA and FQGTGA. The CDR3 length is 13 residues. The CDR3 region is CASSFTGNTEAFF. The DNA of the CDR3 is TGTGCCAGCAGCTTTACAGGGAACACTGAAGCTTTCTTT.

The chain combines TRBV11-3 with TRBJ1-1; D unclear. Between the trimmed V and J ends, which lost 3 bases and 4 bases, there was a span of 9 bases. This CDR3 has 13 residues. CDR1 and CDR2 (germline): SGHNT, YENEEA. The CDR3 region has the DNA TGTGCCAGCAGCTTCACCCCGGGCACTGAAGCTTTCTTT. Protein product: CASSFTPGTEAFF. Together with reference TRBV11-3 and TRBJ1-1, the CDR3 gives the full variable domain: EAGVVQSPRYKIIEKKQPVAFWCNPISGHNTLYWYLQNLGQGPELLIRYENEEAVDDSQLPKDRFSAERLKGVDSTLKIQPAELGDSAVYLCASSFTPGTEAFFGQGTRLTVV.

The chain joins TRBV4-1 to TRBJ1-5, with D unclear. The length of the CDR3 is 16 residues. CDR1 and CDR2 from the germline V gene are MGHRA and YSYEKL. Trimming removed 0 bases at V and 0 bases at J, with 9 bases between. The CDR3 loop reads CASSQDLSVSNQPQHF. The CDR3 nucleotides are TGCGCCAGCAGCCAAGATCTAAGCGTTAGCAATCAGCCCCAGCATTTT.

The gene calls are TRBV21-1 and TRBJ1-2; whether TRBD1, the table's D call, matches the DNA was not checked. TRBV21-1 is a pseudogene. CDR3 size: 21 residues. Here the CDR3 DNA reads TGTGCCAGCAGCAAAGTATTATCGATCGGGGACAGGGGGCAGGAGTACTATGGCTACACCTTC. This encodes CASSKVLSIGDRGQEYYGYTF.

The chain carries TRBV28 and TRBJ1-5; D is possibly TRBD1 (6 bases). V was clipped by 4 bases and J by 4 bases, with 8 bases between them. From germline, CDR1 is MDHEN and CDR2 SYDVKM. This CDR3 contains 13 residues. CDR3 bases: TGTGCCAGCAGTTATAGGGGGAATCAGCCCCAGCATTTT. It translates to CASSYRGNQPQHF.

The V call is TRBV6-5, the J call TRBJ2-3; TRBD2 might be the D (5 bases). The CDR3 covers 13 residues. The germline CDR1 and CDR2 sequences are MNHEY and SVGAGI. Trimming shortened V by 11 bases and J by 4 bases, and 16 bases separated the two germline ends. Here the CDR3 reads CAGRHTRADTQYF. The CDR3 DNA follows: TGTGCCGGTCGACATACTAGAGCAGATACGCAGTATTTT.